A selection of T cell receptor beta chains follows, all from one sample in a study of T cell responses to AZD1222 COVID-19 vaccine. Measured with immunoSEQ multiplex PCR; TCRdb has only the in-frame clones, and not every one. The sample gives approximately 270,000 clones, around 93% of which show up once; roughly 0.51% is in the top ten. The source was peripheral blood, collected 28 days after the second AZD1222 dose. The receptors derive from an adult who received the AZD1222 COVID-19 vaccine. The CDR3 runs from the conserved cysteine through the conserved F or W. The D gene is left open where the match is weak. Where a row states a size, it is once, few, many or the class of an expanded clone; other rows omit it.

v_call: TRBV6-2/TRBV6-3; d_call: NA; clone_size: once; j_call: TRBJ1-5; cdr3_nt: TGTGCCAGCAGTTACGGTCGGTCCAATCAGCCCCAGCATTTT; cdr3_aa: CASSYGRSNQPQHF
v_call: TRBV15; d_call: TRBD2; clone_size: NA; j_call: TRBJ2-5; cdr3_nt: TGTGCCACCAGCATAGGGACTAGCGGTAAAGAGACCCAGTACTTC; cdr3_aa: CATSIGTSGKETQYF
v_call: TRBV7-2; d_call: NA; clone_size: NA; j_call: TRBJ1-1; cdr3_nt: TGTGCCAGCAGCTTAAGCCCCGACATCTACACTGAAGCTTTCTTT; cdr3_aa: CASSLSPDIYTEAFF
v_call: TRBV4-2; d_call: NA; clone_size: NA; j_call: TRBJ1-2; cdr3_nt: TGTGCCAGCAGCCAAGATCGATCCGGCGGCTTTAGGATATTCGGGGGCTACACCTTC; cdr3_aa: CASSQDRSGGFRIFGGYTF
v_call: TRBV9; d_call: TRBD2; clone_size: NA; j_call: TRBJ2-7; cdr3_nt: TGTGCCAGCAGCCCCAGTAGAGGCTCCAGCGGGAGTACCCACGAGCAGTACTTC; cdr3_aa: CASSPSRGSSGSTHEQYF
v_call: TRBV12-3/TRBV12-4; d_call: NA; clone_size: NA; j_call: TRBJ1-1; cdr3_nt: TGTGCCTCGAGGGTGAGTGGTAACACTGAAGCTTTCTTT; cdr3_aa: CASRVSGNTEAFF
v_call: TRBV5-6; d_call: NA; clone_size: once; j_call: TRBJ2-1; cdr3_nt: TGTGCCAGCAGCATCGGACAACCCCACAATGAGCAGTTCTTC; cdr3_aa: CASSIGQPHNEQFF
v_call: TRBV4-1; d_call: NA; clone_size: NA; j_call: TRBJ1-1; cdr3_nt: TGCGCCAGCAGCCAAGAGGGCGCAGGGCAAGTCGGCACTGAAGCTTTCTTT; cdr3_aa: CASSQEGAGQVGTEAFF
v_call: TRBV30; d_call: TRBD1; clone_size: NA; j_call: TRBJ2-7; cdr3_nt: TGTGCCTGGGGGACAGATTCCTACGAGCAGTACTTC; cdr3_aa: CAWGTDSYEQYF
v_call: TRBV24-1; d_call: NA; clone_size: once; j_call: TRBJ2-1; cdr3_nt: TGTGCCACCAGTTTAGGTCTTTACAATGAGCAGTTCTTC; cdr3_aa: CATSLGLYNEQFF
v_call: TRBV7-8; d_call: NA; clone_size: NA; j_call: TRBJ2-7; cdr3_nt: TGTGCCAGCAGCGAAAACTACGAGCAGTACTTC; cdr3_aa: CASSENYEQYF
v_call: TRBV12-3/TRBV12-4; d_call: NA; clone_size: NA; j_call: TRBJ2-5; cdr3_nt: TGTGCCAGCACCGGTCCTTTTCAAGAGACCCAGTACTTC; cdr3_aa: CASTGPFQETQYF
v_call: TRBV5-5; d_call: NA; clone_size: NA; j_call: TRBJ2-5; cdr3_nt: TGTGCCAGCAGCCAGACAGTCTCCCAAGAGACCCAGTACTTC; cdr3_aa: CASSQTVSQETQYF
v_call: TRBV5-4; d_call: NA; clone_size: NA; j_call: TRBJ1-2; cdr3_nt: TGTGCCAGCAGAGAGAAGGGGCGGGGGAGCTATGGCTACACCTTC; cdr3_aa: CASREKGRGSYGYTF
v_call: TRBV5-5; d_call: NA; clone_size: NA; j_call: TRBJ2-3; cdr3_nt: TGTGCCAGCAGCCTAGGGGGCACAGATACGCAGTATTTT; cdr3_aa: CASSLGGTDTQYF
v_call: TRBV20-1; d_call: NA; clone_size: NA; j_call: TRBJ1-2; cdr3_nt: TGCAGTGTAGGGAGAGGATATGGCTACACCTTC; cdr3_aa: CSVGRGYGYTF
v_call: TRBV6-5; d_call: NA; clone_size: NA; j_call: TRBJ1-3; cdr3_nt: TGTGCCAGCAGTTACTCGACCTCTGGAAACACCATATATTTT; cdr3_aa: CASSYSTSGNTIYF
v_call: TRBV4-3; d_call: TRBD2; clone_size: NA; j_call: TRBJ2-7; cdr3_nt: TGCGCCAGCAGCCAAGTGTCCGGGACTAGCGGTTCCTACGAGCAGTACTTC; cdr3_aa: CASSQVSGTSGSYEQYF
v_call: TRBV19; d_call: NA; clone_size: NA; j_call: TRBJ2-7; cdr3_nt: TGTGCCAGTAGTCCCGGGACAAGCTCCTACGAGCAGTACTTC; cdr3_aa: CASSPGTSSYEQYF
v_call: TRBV5-1; d_call: NA; clone_size: NA; j_call: TRBJ2-1; cdr3_nt: TGCGCCAGCAGCTTTAGGGGGAATGAGCAGTTCTTC; cdr3_aa: CASSFRGNEQFF
v_call: TRBV3-1/TRBV3-2; d_call: TRBD1; clone_size: NA; j_call: TRBJ2-2; cdr3_nt: TGTGCCAGCAGCCCTGGACAGGGGCGGGCCGGGGAGCTGTTTTTT; cdr3_aa: CASSPGQGRAGELFF
v_call: TRBV4-1; d_call: NA; clone_size: once; j_call: TRBJ2-2; cdr3_nt: TGCGCCAGCAGCCAAGCTTGGAACACCGGGGAGCTGTTTTTT; cdr3_aa: CASSQAWNTGELFF
v_call: TRBV5-6; d_call: TRBD1; clone_size: NA; j_call: TRBJ1-5; cdr3_nt: TGTGCCAGCAGCAACAGGGGCGGACAGCCCCAGCATTTT; cdr3_aa: CASSNRGGQPQHF
v_call: TRBV9; d_call: NA; clone_size: few; j_call: TRBJ1-6; cdr3_nt: TGTGCCAGCAGCTCTGGACAGAATCGATCACCCCTCCACTTT; cdr3_aa: CASSSGQNRSPLHF
v_call: TRBV11-2; d_call: NA; clone_size: once; j_call: TRBJ1-2; cdr3_nt: TGTGCCAGCAGCGATTACAACTATGGCTACACCTTC; cdr3_aa: CASSDYNYGYTF
v_call: TRBV4-3; d_call: NA; clone_size: NA; j_call: TRBJ2-7; cdr3_nt: TGCGCCAGCAGCCCCGTGCAGGGAGTCTACGAGCAGTACTTC; cdr3_aa: CASSPVQGVYEQYF
v_call: TRBV19; d_call: NA; clone_size: NA; j_call: TRBJ1-1; cdr3_nt: TGTGCCACCCTAAGGGGGGGAGAGGGCACTGAAGCTTTCTTT; cdr3_aa: CATLRGGEGTEAFF
v_call: TRBV11-2; d_call: NA; clone_size: NA; j_call: TRBJ1-1; cdr3_nt: TGTGCCAGCAGCTTAGGGTCGGCCACTGAAGCTTTCTTT; cdr3_aa: CASSLGSATEAFF
v_call: TRBV11-3; d_call: NA; clone_size: NA; j_call: TRBJ2-7; cdr3_nt: TGTGCCAGCAGCCCCCGGGGGAGGAGCGAGCAGTACTTC; cdr3_aa: CASSPRGRSEQYF
v_call: TRBV2; d_call: TRBD1; clone_size: NA; j_call: TRBJ2-7; cdr3_nt: TGTGCCAGCAGTGGGGACAGGGAAAAGGGCCTCTCCTACGAGCAGTACTTC; cdr3_aa: CASSGDREKGLSYEQYF
v_call: TRBV2; d_call: NA; clone_size: NA; j_call: TRBJ1-1; cdr3_nt: TGTGCCAGCAGTGAGGGGAACCGGGCCACTGAAGCTTTCTTT; cdr3_aa: CASSEGNRATEAFF
v_call: TRBV3-1/TRBV3-2; d_call: TRBD1; clone_size: NA; j_call: TRBJ1-5; cdr3_nt: TGTGCCAGCAGCCAATCGGGACAGGGTAATCAGCCCCAGCATTTT; cdr3_aa: CASSQSGQGNQPQHF
v_call: TRBV29-1; d_call: TRBD2; clone_size: NA; j_call: TRBJ2-1; cdr3_nt: TGCAGCGTGGGGACTAGCGGGCACAATGAGCAGTTCTTC; cdr3_aa: CSVGTSGHNEQFF
v_call: TRBV6-5; d_call: TRBD2; clone_size: NA; j_call: TRBJ2-2; cdr3_nt: TGTGCCAGCGGAAGGCCTAGCGGGACCGGGGAGCTGTTTTTT; cdr3_aa: CASGRPSGTGELFF
v_call: TRBV27; d_call: TRBD2; clone_size: NA; j_call: TRBJ2-3; cdr3_nt: TGTGCCAGCAGTCCGAGACTAGCGGGAGCCCTCTGGCAGTATTTT; cdr3_aa: CASSPRLAGALWQYF
v_call: TRBV9; d_call: TRBD2; clone_size: NA; j_call: TRBJ2-2; cdr3_nt: TGTGCCAGCAGCAGAGGACTAGCGGGAGGCGGGGAGCTGTTTTTT; cdr3_aa: CASSRGLAGGGELFF
v_call: TRBV29-1; d_call: TRBD1; clone_size: NA; j_call: TRBJ2-7; cdr3_nt: TGCAGCGTTGTCGGGACAGGTGGGGGTTACGAGCAGTACTTC; cdr3_aa: CSVVGTGGGYEQYF
v_call: TRBV23-1; d_call: TRBD1; clone_size: NA; j_call: TRBJ1-2; cdr3_nt: TGCGCCAGCAGCCTGGGACAGCCTAACTATGGCTACACCTTC; cdr3_aa: CASSLGQPNYGYTF
v_call: TRBV12-2; d_call: NA; clone_size: NA; j_call: TRBJ1-6; cdr3_nt: TGTGCAAGTCGCTTCCCTCGACAGGGGCTAAATTCACCCCTCCACTTT; cdr3_aa: CASRFPRQGLNSPLHF
v_call: TRBV30; d_call: NA; clone_size: NA; j_call: TRBJ1-6; cdr3_nt: TGTGCCTGGAGCCGAGGTTATCCAACCCTTTATTCACCCCTCCACTTT; cdr3_aa: CAWSRGYPTLYSPLHF
v_call: TRBV5-4; d_call: NA; clone_size: once; j_call: TRBJ1-2; cdr3_nt: TGTGCCAGCAGCTTGGTCAGGGCTACCCAGGGCTATGGCTACACCTTC; cdr3_aa: CASSLVRATQGYGYTF
v_call: TRBV7-9; d_call: NA; clone_size: NA; j_call: TRBJ2-7; cdr3_nt: TGTGCCAGCAGCTTAGCTAGGGGGAACTACGAGCAGTACTTC; cdr3_aa: CASSLARGNYEQYF
v_call: TRBV6-6; d_call: NA; clone_size: NA; j_call: TRBJ1-5; cdr3_nt: TGTGCCAGCATCTTACAGGCCGAGGGCAATCAGCCCCAGCATTTT; cdr3_aa: CASILQAEGNQPQHF
v_call: TRBV11-3; d_call: NA; clone_size: NA; j_call: TRBJ2-1; cdr3_nt: TGTGCCAGCACCCTGCTTGCCAATGAGCAGTTCTTC; cdr3_aa: CASTLLANEQFF
v_call: TRBV18; d_call: NA; clone_size: NA; j_call: TRBJ2-5; cdr3_nt: TGTGCCAGCTCACCGGGGCGGGAAGAGACCCAGTACTTC; cdr3_aa: CASSPGREETQYF
v_call: TRBV29-1; d_call: NA; clone_size: NA; j_call: TRBJ2-2; cdr3_nt: TGCAGCGTTTCCTTCTCCCTGAACACCGGGGAGCTGTTTTTT; cdr3_aa: CSVSFSLNTGELFF
v_call: TRBV7-6; d_call: NA; clone_size: NA; j_call: TRBJ2-3; cdr3_nt: TGTGCCAGCAGCTTTGGGGGTCTGGGAGACACAGATACGCAGTATTTT; cdr3_aa: CASSFGGLGDTDTQYF
v_call: TRBV2; d_call: NA; clone_size: NA; j_call: TRBJ1-1; cdr3_nt: TGTGCCAGCAGTGTGGGGGGCGAACGCACTGAAGCTTTCTTT; cdr3_aa: CASSVGGERTEAFF
v_call: TRBV2; d_call: TRBD1; clone_size: NA; j_call: TRBJ2-1; cdr3_nt: TGTGCCAGCAGTGAAACAGGGGGCCCCTACAATGAGCAGTTCTTC; cdr3_aa: CASSETGGPYNEQFF
v_call: TRBV18; d_call: NA; clone_size: NA; j_call: TRBJ2-7; cdr3_nt: TGTGCCAGCTCACCACCGGGGCTGTACAAAAGCGAGCAGTACTTC; cdr3_aa: CASSPPGLYKSEQYF
v_call: TRBV12-5; d_call: NA; clone_size: NA; j_call: TRBJ2-7; cdr3_nt: TGTGCTAGCGGGTTTGGGTTAAACGAGCAGTACTTC; cdr3_aa: CASGFGLNEQYF
v_call: TRBV12-3/TRBV12-4; d_call: NA; clone_size: NA; j_call: TRBJ1-5; cdr3_nt: TGTGCCAGCAGTGACAGTTCTCGTCAGCCCCAGCATTTT; cdr3_aa: CASSDSSRQPQHF
v_call: TRBV5-4; d_call: NA; clone_size: NA; j_call: TRBJ1-4; cdr3_nt: TGTGCCAGCAGCCACTTAGGTGAAGAAAAACTGTTTTTT; cdr3_aa: CASSHLGEEKLFF